This TCR beta chain was found in a study of blood T cell repertoires in COVID-19. The overall study: Italy, Spain and the United States were the sources of the convalescent and acute COVID-19 samples. From T cells, B-cell-depleted T cells, or PBMCs came the material, which was cDNA or gDNA.

In the original processing: The authors estimated nucleated cell counts from reference gene primer amplification. The repertoire was sequenced with immunoSEQ multiplex PCR; TCRdb's copy has only in-frame clones and lacks some. That table furnishes V, J and clone size, whereas the DNA furnished D and trimming. Seen here are 60,000 or so clones, roughly 88% observed once, and the top ten hold more than 4.5%. The germline CDR1 and CDR2 sequences are SGHRS and YFSETQ. V lost 0 bases, J lost 13 bases, and 11 bases lay in between. This CDR3 has 12 amino acids. The origin of this receptor is a man between 60 and 75 years old with acute or convalescent COVID-19. The gene calls are TRBV5-1 and TRBJ2-1, with a tentative D call TRBD2 (5 bases). Sequenced input: peripheral blood. The CDR3 spells CASSLGGPPQFF. CDR3 bases: TGCGCCAGCAGCTTGGGCGGGCCGCCACAGTTCTTC. Variable domain in full (rest from reference TRBV5-1 and TRBJ2-1): KAGVTQTPRYLIKTRGQQVTLSCSPISGHRSVSWYQQTPGQGLQFLFEYFSETQRNKGNFPGRFSGRQFSNSRSEMNVSTLELGDSALYLCASSLGGPPQFFGPGTRLTVL.